This T cell receptor beta chain was recorded in a study of cytomegalovirus exposure and HLA in healthy donors. Worth noting for this clone: What it binds is not known.

General study findings and limits: Later on, an analysis tied about 17,000 TCR beta sequences to HLA alleles at 0.05 false discovery rate. It emerged from a later analysis that several of the most significant clusters appeared to be linked to common viral pathogens. Reported findings show TCR beta sequences accurately forecast HLA-A and HLA-B alleles in most subjects.

It was with 60 Vbeta and 13 Jbeta primers that the PCR ran. The data were produced by immunoSEQ multiplex PCR, yet TCRdb's version contains in-frame clones alone and is incomplete. Of 200,000 or so clones listed, 84% are singletons. V was shortened by 1 base and J by 7 bases, with 9 bases between the two germline ends. The CDR3 totals 13 residues. Germline lookup yields CDR1 SGHTA and CDR2 FQGNSA. What was sequenced was PBMCs. The receptor was derived from a boy aged 5-17 years in good health and CMV-seronegative. This chain uses TRBV7-2 with TRBJ2-3, with a tentative D call TRBD2 (5 bases). This CDR3 reads CASSLETTNTQYF. The CDR3 nucleotides read TGTGCCAGCAGCTTAGAAACGACTAATACGCAGTATTTT.